The clone carrying this T cell receptor beta chain was observed once. As handled by the study authors: Quantification of nucleated cells was approximated via reference gene primer amplification. Using immunoSEQ multiplex PCR, the repertoire was profiled, and TCRdb retains in-frame clones only, with some absent. Clone size and V and J calls were adopted from that table, with D and trimming inferred from the DNA. The repertoire includes 210,000 or so clones, 80% to 90% of them detected once, and roughly 2.9% sits in the top ten. The sample comes from a study of blood T cell repertoires in COVID-19. Study background: Nucleic acid was either cDNA or gDNA, and it came from T cells, B-cell-depleted T cells, or PBMCs.

The clonotype originates from a man aged 50 or older with active or convalescent COVID-19. The sequenced sample was peripheral blood.

In DNA, the CDR3 is TGCGCCAGCAGCTTTCTAGCGGGCCAACAAGAGACCCAGTACTTC. It yields the protein CASSFLAGQQETQYF. The chain couples TRBV5-1 to TRBJ2-5; 8 bases are shared with TRBD2. The CDR3 totals 15 residues. Germline assignment: CDR1 SGHRS and CDR2 YFSETQ. Trimming took 2 bases from V and 2 from J; bases not matched to a gene: 5.